This TCR beta chain originates from a study of cytomegalovirus exposure and HLA in healthy donors. Healthy bone marrow donors formed the donor group. CDR3 length: 15 amino acids. The germline CDR1 and CDR2 sequences are MGHRA and YSYEKL. J was trimmed by 2 bases and V by 2 bases; bases with no gene match: 3. The PCR employed 60 Vbeta primers together with 13 Jbeta primers. Sequencing used immunoSEQ multiplex PCR; TCRdb keeps in-frame clones, though not all of them. The table lists 150,000 to 200,000 clones, roughly 85% of them singletons, with about 2.5% in the top ten. Findings of the study overall: What a later analysis reportedly showed was that an Asian-associated ancestry cluster had fewer N-insertions than the roughly 670-donor mean. In a later analysis, TCR association rates varied by HLA locus: DRB1 most, HLA-C fewest.

Notes on this clone: What it binds is not known.

V is TRBV4-1 and J is TRBJ2-1; 7 bases match TRBD1. This TCR was sampled from a woman in her fifties or sixties in good health and CMV-seronegative. Input material: PBMCs. CDR3 residues: CASSQPTGTYNEQFF. The CDR3, as DNA: TGCGCCAGCAGCCAACCGACAGGGACCTACAATGAGCAGTTCTTC.